A single sample gave rise to the 19 T cell receptor beta chains below, sequenced in a study of T cells in Graves' hyperthyroidism and ophthalmopathy. RNA transcripts provided the source from which TCR beta CDR3 regions were amplified. HTBI primers were the set used in a first-round RT-PCR of the TCR CDR3. TCRdb re-derived calls from the multiplex PCR reads in MiXCR, one entry per CDR3 protein. The sample contains 400,000 to 500,000 distinct CDR3 sequences, 14% to 15% of which appear only once. Input material: blood. Source of these receptors: a man aged 18-30 years with Graves' ophthalmopathy.

J is TRBJ2-7 and V is TRBV6-1, with D possibly being TRBD1 (5 bases). Germline V lookup: CDR1 MNHNS, CDR2 SASEGT. V gave up 0 bases and J gave up 4 bases, with 13 bases separating them. CDR3 length equals 15 residues. The CDR3 protein is CASSEASGRAYEQYF. For the CDR3, the DNA is TGTGCCAGCAGTGAAGCGTCTGGCAGGGCTTACGAGCAGTACTTC.

This clonotype was detected only a few times. This chain links TRBV7-9 with TRBJ1-6, with unresolved D. Germline V gene data show CDR1 as SEHNR and CDR2 as FQNEAQ (reference sequence). This CDR3 spans 15 amino acids. The V end was cut by 1 base, the J end by 7 bases, with 11 bases between. The chain's CDR3 is CASSLVNYENSPLHF. For the CDR3, the DNA is TGTGCCAGCAGCTTAGTTAACTATGAGAATTCACCCCTCCACTTT.

The V call is TRBV9, the J call TRBJ2-3; D remains ambiguous. V was clipped by 0 bases and J by 0 bases, with 8 bases between them. Germline CDR1 reads SGDLS; CDR2 reads YYNGEE. The CDR3 extends over 15 amino acids. As DNA, the CDR3 is TGTGCCAGCAGCGTAGTCGGAAGCAGCACAGATACGCAGTATTTT. As protein: CASSVVGSSTDTQYF.

There are many counts of this clonotype. This chain joins TRBV30 and TRBJ2-3; D not resolved. The CDR3 has 12 residues. From germline, CDR1 is GTSNPN and CDR2 SVGIG (reference sequence). Trimming removed 0 bases at V and 2 bases at J, with 3 bases between. In DNA, the CDR3 is TGTGCCTGGAGTGTTCTCACAGATACGCAGTATTTT. This translates into CAWSVLTDTQYF.

This clonotype was observed many times. J is TRBJ2-7 and V is TRBV10-3; TRBD2 aligns across 8 bases. Unmatched junction bases numbered 11, after V lost 4 bases and J lost 6 bases. Per the germline V gene, CDR1 is ENHRY and CDR2 is SYGVKD. This CDR3 spans 15 amino acids. For the CDR3, the DNA is TGTGCCATCAGTGCGCTCCCGGGACTAGACAGCGAGCAGTACTTC. It encodes CAISALPGLDSEQYF.

This clonotype was seen at least ten times. This rearrangement joins TRBV6-5 to TRBJ1-2; D uncertain. Germline V gives CDR1 MNHEY, CDR2 SVGAGI. V dropped 2 bases and J dropped 3 bases, with 7 bases sitting between them. The CDR3 consists of 13 residues. In nucleotides, the CDR3 is TGTGCCAGCAGTTACGGGCCAGACTATGGCTACACCTTC. Translating gives CASSYGPDYGYTF.

Ten or more counts support this clonotype. The rearrangement links TRBV3-1 to TRBJ2-7; D remains unclear. The CDR3 has 13 amino acids. The V and J ends lost 0 bases and 6 bases respectively, with 9 bases between them. Germline V gene sequence: CDR1 LGHDT, CDR2 YNNKEL (reference sequence). For the CDR3, the DNA is TGTGCCAGCAGCCAAGAGGTAGGCGCCGAGCAGTACTTC. It codes for CASSQEVGAEQYF.

The chain links TRBV9 to TRBJ1-3; 10 nucleotides agree with TRBD1. This CDR3 is built from 15 residues. V dropped 3 bases and J dropped 16; count of bases not matched to a gene: 16. CDR1 and CDR2 from the germline V gene are SGDLS and YYNGEE. CDR3 loop: CASSAYAGTGDAGYF. The CDR3 region has the DNA TGTGCCAGCAGCGCCTACGCCGGGACAGGGGACGCCGGTTATTTT. The whole variable domain, filled in from reference TRBV9 and TRBJ1-3, reads DSGVTQTPKHLITATGQRVTLRCSPRSGDLSVYWYQQSLDQGLQFLIQYYNGEERAKGNILERFSAQQFPDLHSELNLSSLELGDSALYFCASSAYAGTGDAGYFGEGSWLTVV.

This clonotype occurred a few times. A much bigger clone sits one base away, suggesting this may be a read error. This sequence joins TRBV6-1 and TRBJ1-2; D unclear. The length of the CDR3 is 14 residues. Per germline, CDR1 MNHNS and CDR2 SASEGT. CDR3 loop: CACSEMDSNYGYTF. CDR3 DNA: TGTGCCTGCAGTGAAATGGATTCTAACTATGGCTACACCTTC.

Remarks on this clonotype: A clone one base away is much larger, so this may be a read error. V is TRBV11-2 and J is TRBJ2-1; TRBD2 agrees at 7 bases. V was clipped by 5 bases and J by 2 bases; unmatched bases: 9. Germline-derived CDR1 and CDR2 are SGHAT and FQNNGV. This CDR3 contains 16 residues. CDR3 DNA: TGTGCCAGCAGCCCCACCCCGCGGGAGACCTACAATGAGCAGTTCTTC. Protein: CASSPTPRETYNEQFF.

This clonotype was detected many times. The chain joins TRBV12-3 or TRBV12-4 to TRBJ1-1; no clear D gene. The CDR3 consists of 14 residues. Trimming took off 3 bases at V and 0 bases at J, with 8 bases between the two ends. CDR3 loop: CASSFLDLNTEAFF. The CDR3 bases are TGTGCCAGCAGTTTTTTGGACCTGAACACTGAAGCTTTCTTT.

This clonotype was detected ten times or more. The chain uses TRBV6-6 and TRBJ2-3; the match to TRBD2 covers 12 bases. This CDR3 has 16 residues. Germline assignment: CDR1 MNHNY and CDR2 SVGAGI (reference sequence). V was clipped by 2 bases and J by 6 bases; unmatched bases: 6. The CDR3 loop is CASSYPLAGGPDTQYF. The CDR3 DNA sequence: TGTGCCAGCAGTTACCCGCTAGCGGGGGGGCCGGATACGCAGTATTTT.

This clonotype appeared a few times. The V gene is TRBV20-1, the J gene TRBJ1-5; D not resolved. CDR1 and CDR2 (germline): DFQATT, SNEGSKA (reference sequence). The CDR3 is made up of 13 amino acids. Between the trimmed V and J ends, which lost 0 bases and 4 bases, there was a span of 7 bases. This CDR3 is CSARDPLNQPQHF. The CDR3 bases are TGCAGTGCTAGAGATCCACTTAATCAGCCCCAGCATTTT.

The rearrangement joins TRBV20-1 to TRBJ1-4; 9 bases map to TRBD1. Germline CDR1 reads DFQATT; CDR2 reads SNEGSKA (reference sequence). The CDR3 sequence is 14 residues long. The DNA for the CDR3 is TGCAAAAGGGGACAGGGTGCTCCCAAGGAAAAACTGTTTTTT. Residues: CKRGQGAPKEKLFF.

V is TRBV12-3 or TRBV12-4 and J is TRBJ1-4, with D perhaps matching TRBD1 (6 bases). The CDR3 spans 14 residues. Trimming stripped 3 bases from V and 5 bases from J, with 10 bases between. The DNA for the CDR3 is TGTGCCAGCAGTTTGGGGGCCTACAATGAAAAACTGTTTTTT. This sequence encodes CASSLGAYNEKLFF.

In this sample, this clonotype turned up many times. The chain links TRBV6-1 to TRBJ1-1, with 8 bases that match TRBD1. Per the germline V gene, CDR1 is MNHNS and CDR2 is SASEGT. V was clipped by 5 bases and J by 4 bases; unmatched bases: 6. This CDR3 spans 14 amino acids. CDR3 protein: CASSYAGGGTEAFF. The CDR3 region has the DNA TGTGCCAGCAGTTATGCAGGGGGCGGCACTGAAGCTTTCTTT.

J is TRBJ2-2 and V is TRBV7-8; 8 nucleotides line up with TRBD2. V shed 7 bases and J 5 bases; nucleotides not matched to a gene: 9. The V gene's germline CDR1 is SGHVS and CDR2 FQNEAQ. The CDR3 contains 15 residues. The DNA of the CDR3 is TGTGCCAGCACCGGGGGGGGGGCCGGGACCGGGGAGCTGTTTTTT. Amino acid sequence: CASTGGGAGTGELFF.

In regard to this clonotype: A much larger clone differs from this one at a single base, so this may be a read error. CDR3 amino acids: CASSLLARGGYEQYF. The CDR3 DNA sequence: TGTGCCAGCAGTTTACTCGCGAGAGGGGGCTACGAGCAGTACTTC. The rearrangement links TRBV28 to TRBJ2-7; TRBD1 is a possible D gene (6 bases). Germline V CDR1 and CDR2: MDHEN, SYDVKM. V shed 2 bases and J shed 3 bases, with 14 bases lying between them. CDR3 length: 15 amino acids.

This clonotype was counted ten times or more. The gene calls are TRBV6-1 and TRBJ1-1, with 11 bases lining up with TRBD1. The CDR3 consists of 17 residues. V was clipped by 7 bases and J by 2 bases; unmatched bases: 12. Germline CDR1 reads MNHNS; CDR2 reads SASEGT. The CDR3 reads CASTSRGGQGANTEAFF. The DNA of the CDR3 is TGTGCCAGCACCTCCCGTGGCGGACAGGGGGCAAACACTGAAGCTTTCTTT.